These 18 T cell receptor beta chains originate from one sample sequenced in a study of blood T cell repertoires in COVID-19. TCRdb keeps only in-frame clones here, not all; method: immunoSEQ multiplex PCR. The table shows hundreds of thousands of clones, with around 89% occurring only once. What was sequenced was PBMCs or T cells enriched from blood (not recorded which). These receptors all stem from a woman aged 18-29 years who had recovered from COVID-19.

This clone was recorded once. The chain uses TRBV28 and TRBJ1-5; D is unresolved. Germline values: CDR1 MDHEN, CDR2 SYDVKM. Trimming left V 0 bases short and J 4 bases short, with 16 bases between. The CDR3 has 17 amino acids. As DNA, the CDR3 is TGTGCCAGCAGTTTATGGGGCAGGATAGGAAGTAATCAGCCCCAGCATTTT. This gives the protein CASSLWGRIGSNQPQHF.

V gene TRBV2 combines with J gene TRBJ2-3, with 9 bases aligning to TRBD1. J lost 6 bases, V lost 6 bases, and 4 bases had no gene match. In germline, CDR1 is SNHLY, CDR2 FYNNEI. The CDR3 totals 13 residues. CDR3 in amino acids: CASSGQGTDTQYF. The CDR3 DNA reads TGTGCCAGCAGCGGACAGGGGACGGATACGCAGTATTTT.

V usage is TRBV10-3 and J usage is TRBJ1-1; the match to TRBD1 covers 9 bases. The CDR3 extends over 16 amino acids. Germline CDR1 and CDR2: ENHRY and SYGVKD. Germline trimming cut 4 bases from V and 0 bases from J; bases unmatched to any gene: 6. As DNA, the CDR3 is TGTGCCATCAGTGTCCGGGGACAGGGCCTGAACACTGAAGCTTTCTTT. Amino acid sequence: CAISVRGQGLNTEAFF.

The gene calls are TRBV2 and TRBJ1-2; 8 nucleotides agree with TRBD1. Germline V gene data show CDR1 as SNHLY and CDR2 as FYNNEI. V was clipped by 4 bases and J by 3 bases; unmatched bases: 4. CDR3 length: 14 amino acids. This CDR3 reads CASSVAGGDYGYTF. Written as DNA, the CDR3 is TGTGCCAGCAGTGTGGCAGGGGGCGACTATGGCTACACCTTC.

The genes are TRBV4-1 and TRBJ1-3; a weak D match, TRBD1 (5 bases). The ends were cut back, 2 bases at V and 0 bases at J, with 8 bases in the middle. Germline CDR1 MGHRA, CDR2 YSYEKL. This CDR3 has 15 amino acids. CDR3 in amino acids: CASSQHGGSGNTIYF. The CDR3 nucleotides read TGCGCCAGCAGCCAACACGGGGGCTCTGGAAACACCATATATTTT.

This chain uses TRBV9 with TRBJ1-2; 9 bases fit TRBD1. Per germline, CDR1 SGDLS and CDR2 YYNGEE. CDR3 length equals 16 residues. V shed 5 bases and J 4 bases; nucleotides not matched to a gene: 12. The CDR3 loop reads CASRIPDSTGGYGYTF. The CDR3 region has the DNA TGTGCCAGCAGGATACCCGACTCGACAGGGGGCTATGGCTACACCTTC. The full variable domain, its missing parts supplied by reference TRBV9 and TRBJ1-2, is DSGVTQTPKHLITATGQRVTLRCSPRSGDLSVYWYQQSLDQGLQFLIQYYNGEERAKGNILERFSAQQFPDLHSELNLSSLELGDSALYFCASRIPDSTGGYGYTFGSGTRLTVV.

This clone has a single count. J is TRBJ2-1 and V is TRBV5-1; D perhaps matches TRBD2 (6 bases). V dropped 2 bases and J dropped 6 bases, with 9 bases sitting between them. From germline, CDR1 is SGHRS and CDR2 YFSETQ. The CDR3 length is 13 residues. The CDR3 spells CASSLGEVNEQFF. CDR3 in DNA: TGCGCCAGCAGCTTAGGGGAGGTCAATGAGCAGTTCTTC.

This chain uses TRBV2 with TRBJ1-5; 7 nucleotides match TRBD1. Trimming at V came to 8 bases and at J to 4 bases, leaving 11 bases not matched to a gene. Germline lookup yields CDR1 SNHLY and CDR2 FYNNEI. CDR3 length equals 15 residues. The CDR3 sequence: CASSETGTVNQPQHF. CDR3 bases: TGTGCCAGCTCGGAGACCGGGACAGTTAATCAGCCCCAGCATTTT.

This chain links TRBV28 with TRBJ1-4, with D tentatively TRBD1 (6 bases). Germline CDR1 MDHEN, CDR2 SYDVKM. The CDR3 is 16 residues long. Deletions cut 3 bases from V and 5 bases from J, with 16 bases between. The CDR3, as DNA: TGTGCCAGCAGTTTGAGGACAGACCATCCAAATGAAAAACTGTTTTTT. Translating gives CASSLRTDHPNEKLFF.

The chain carries TRBV5-1 and TRBJ2-5, with 11 positions matching TRBD2. V shed 7 bases, J shed 2 bases, and the junction held 7 bases outside the gene matches. CDR1 SGHRS and CDR2 YFSETQ come from the germline V gene. This CDR3 is built from 15 residues. The CDR3 nucleotides read TGCGCCAGCTTTCCTAGCGGGGGGCTACAAGAGACCCAGTACTTC. The encoded protein is CASFPSGGLQETQYF.

The V gene is TRBV4-1, the J gene TRBJ2-7; TRBD2 matches 7 bases. The CDR3 totals 13 residues. The V gene end was trimmed by 1 base and the J gene end by 6 bases; junction bases not matched to a gene: 3. The germline V gene encodes CDR1 MGHRA and CDR2 YSYEKL. CDR3 DNA sequence: TGCGCCAGCAGCCAAGGGACTAGATTCGAGCAGTACTTC. It encodes CASSQGTRFEQYF.

The J gene is TRBJ2-5, the V gene TRBV5-6; 14 bases agree with TRBD2. This CDR3 comprises 18 residues. J was trimmed by 2 bases and V by 4 bases; bases with no gene match: 10. Germline CDR1 SGHDT, CDR2 YYEEEE. The CDR3, as DNA: TGTGCCAGCAGCGGGCGAACCGGACTAGCGGGGGGTCAAGAGACCCAGTACTTC. Encoded protein: CASSGRTGLAGGQETQYF. Full variable domain (rest looked up from reference TRBV5-6 and TRBJ2-5): DAGVTQSPTHLIKTRGQQVTLRCSPKSGHDTVSWYQQALGQGPQFIFQYYEEEERQRGNFPDRFSGHQFPNYSSELNVNALLLGDSALYLCASSGRTGLAGGQETQYFGPGTRLLVL.

V is TRBV3-1 (or the pseudogene TRBV3-2) and J is TRBJ2-7; 8 bases are shared with TRBD2. There are 17 residues in the CDR3. Germline CDR1 LGHDT, CDR2 YNNKEL (reference sequence). V was clipped by 4 bases and J by 5 bases; unmatched bases: 16. The CDR3 here is CASSLRLLGGGLNEQYF. CDR3 coding DNA: TGTGCCAGCAGCCTACGGCTTCTAGGCGGGGGGCTGAACGAGCAGTACTTC.

CDR3 DNA sequence: TGTGCCAGCAGCGAAGCAGGGTATGGCTACACCTTC. Translated: CASSEAGYGYTF. The V gene is TRBV14, the J gene TRBJ1-2; possible D gene TRBD1, 5 bases. The V end lost 5 bases, the J end lost 5 bases, and 9 bases lay between the germline ends. CDR3 length: 12 amino acids. Germline CDR1 reads SGHDN; CDR2 reads FVKESK.

The V and J genes are TRBV2 and TRBJ1-6, with TRBD1 identical over 7 bases. Losses at the gene ends were 5 bases for V and 9 bases for J; bases not matched to a gene: 22. The CDR3 consists of 19 residues. The germline gives CDR1 SNHLY, CDR2 FYNNEI. Here the CDR3 reads CASSPFALRQGSDVSPLHF. The CDR3 DNA reads as TGTGCCAGCAGTCCATTCGCGCTTCGACAGGGATCTGATGTTTCACCCCTCCACTTT.

The chain combines TRBV5-1 with TRBJ2-7; 10 nucleotides align to TRBD2. J gave up 3 bases and V 5 bases, and 5 bases lay outside the gene matches. The CDR3 runs to 14 residues. Germline V CDR1 and CDR2: SGHRS, YFSETQ. The chain's CDR3 is CASSTGTSDYEQYF. The CDR3 DNA sequence: TGCGCCAGCAGTACCGGGACTAGCGACTACGAGCAGTACTTC.

This clone showed up just a few times. The chain has TRBV14 and TRBJ2-7, with a weak D call TRBD1 (5 bases). This CDR3 has 15 residues. V lost 3 bases to trimming and J lost 3 bases, with 15 bases between them. The germline V gene has CDR1 SGHDN and CDR2 FVKESK. The CDR3 region has the DNA TGTGCCAGCAGCCAGGGGCAGTTGGGGCTCTACGAGCAGTACTTC. Translated, it gives CASSQGQLGLYEQYF.

The chain employs TRBV7-9 and TRBJ2-7; 7 nucleotides agree with TRBD2. The V gene end was trimmed by 1 base and the J gene end by 0 bases; junction bases not matched to a gene: 12. CDR3 length equals 18 residues. Per the germline V gene, CDR1 is SEHNR and CDR2 is FQNEAQ (reference sequence). The CDR3 sequence: CASSLVLSSGDYSYEQYF. CDR3 in DNA: TGTGCCAGCAGCTTAGTCCTCTCTAGCGGAGACTACTCCTACGAGCAGTACTTC.